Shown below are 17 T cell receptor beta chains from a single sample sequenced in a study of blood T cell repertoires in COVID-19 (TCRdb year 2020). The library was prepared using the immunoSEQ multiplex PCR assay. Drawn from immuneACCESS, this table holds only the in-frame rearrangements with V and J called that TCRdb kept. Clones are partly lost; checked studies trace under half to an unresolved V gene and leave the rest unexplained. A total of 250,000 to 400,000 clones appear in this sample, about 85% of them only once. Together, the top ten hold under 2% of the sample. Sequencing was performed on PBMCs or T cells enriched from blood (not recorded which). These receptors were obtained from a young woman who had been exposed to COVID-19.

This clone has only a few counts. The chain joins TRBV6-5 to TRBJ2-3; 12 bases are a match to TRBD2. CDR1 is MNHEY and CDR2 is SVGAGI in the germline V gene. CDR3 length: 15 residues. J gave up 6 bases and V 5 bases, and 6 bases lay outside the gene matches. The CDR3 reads CASSRGLAGLDTQYF. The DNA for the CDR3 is TGTGCCAGCAGTAGAGGACTAGCGGGGCTCGATACGCAGTATTTT.

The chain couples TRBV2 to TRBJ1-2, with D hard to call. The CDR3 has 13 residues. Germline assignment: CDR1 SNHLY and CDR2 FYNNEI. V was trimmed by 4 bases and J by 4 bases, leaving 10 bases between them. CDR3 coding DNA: TGTGCCAGCAGTGTTGAACAGATCTATGGCTACACCTTC. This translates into CASSVEQIYGYTF. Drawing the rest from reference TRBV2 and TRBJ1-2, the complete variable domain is EPEVTQTPSHQVTQMGQEVILRCVPISNHLYFYWYRQILGQKVEFLVSFYNNEISEKSEIFDDQFSVERPDGSNFTLKIRSTKLEDSAMYFCASSVEQIYGYTFGSGTRLTVV.

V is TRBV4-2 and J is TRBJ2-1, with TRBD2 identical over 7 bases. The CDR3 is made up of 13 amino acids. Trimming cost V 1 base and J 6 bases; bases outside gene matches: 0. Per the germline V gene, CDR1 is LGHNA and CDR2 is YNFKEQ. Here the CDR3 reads CASSQGTSNEQFF. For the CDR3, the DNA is TGTGCCAGCAGCCAAGGGACTAGCAATGAGCAGTTCTTC.

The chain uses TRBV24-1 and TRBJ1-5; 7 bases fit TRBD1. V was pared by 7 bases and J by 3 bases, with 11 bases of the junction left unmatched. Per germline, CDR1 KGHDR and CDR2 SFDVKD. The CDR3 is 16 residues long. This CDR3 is CATRIKGQSLNQPQHF. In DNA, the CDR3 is TGTGCCACCAGAATAAAGGGACAGTCCCTCAATCAGCCCCAGCATTTT.

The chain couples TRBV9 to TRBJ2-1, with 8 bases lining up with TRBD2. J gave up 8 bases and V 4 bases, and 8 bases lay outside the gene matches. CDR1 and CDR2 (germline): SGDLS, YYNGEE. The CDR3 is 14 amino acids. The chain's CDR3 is CASSKSGGVDEQFF. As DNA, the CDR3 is TGTGCCAGCAGCAAAAGCGGGGGCGTCGATGAGCAGTTCTTC.

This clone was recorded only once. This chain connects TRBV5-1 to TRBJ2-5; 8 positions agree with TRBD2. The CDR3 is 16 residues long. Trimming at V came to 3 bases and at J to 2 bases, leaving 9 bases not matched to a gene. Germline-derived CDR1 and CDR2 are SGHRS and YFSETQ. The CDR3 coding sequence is TGCGCCAGCAGCTGGTCCGTGCGGGGGGCGCAAGAGACCCAGTACTTC. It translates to CASSWSVRGAQETQYF.

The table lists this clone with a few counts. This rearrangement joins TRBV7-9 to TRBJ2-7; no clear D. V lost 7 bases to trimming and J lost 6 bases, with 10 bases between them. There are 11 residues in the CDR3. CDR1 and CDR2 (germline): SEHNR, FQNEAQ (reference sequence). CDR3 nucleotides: TGTGCCAGCACCGTGGGCCTCGAGCAGTACTTC. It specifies CASTVGLEQYF.

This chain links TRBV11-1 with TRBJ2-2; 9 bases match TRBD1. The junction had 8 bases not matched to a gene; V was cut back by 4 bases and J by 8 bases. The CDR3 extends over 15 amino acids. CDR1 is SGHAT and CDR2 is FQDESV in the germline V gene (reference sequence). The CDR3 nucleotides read TGTGCCAGCAGCTACGAACAGGGGGCTCGGGGGGAGCTGTTTTTT. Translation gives CASSYEQGARGELFF.

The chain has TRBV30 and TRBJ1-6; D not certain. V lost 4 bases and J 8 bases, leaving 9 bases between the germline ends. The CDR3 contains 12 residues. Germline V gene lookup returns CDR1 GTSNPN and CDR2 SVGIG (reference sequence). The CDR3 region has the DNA TGTGCCTGGAACACCCTTTATTCACCCCTCCACTTT. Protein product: CAWNTLYSPLHF.

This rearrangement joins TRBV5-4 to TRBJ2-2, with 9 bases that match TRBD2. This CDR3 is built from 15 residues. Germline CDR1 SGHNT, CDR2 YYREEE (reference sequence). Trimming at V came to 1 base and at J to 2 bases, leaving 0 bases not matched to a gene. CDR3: CASSLLAGNTGELFF. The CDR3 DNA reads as TGTGCCAGCAGCTTGCTAGCGGGAAACACCGGGGAGCTGTTTTTT. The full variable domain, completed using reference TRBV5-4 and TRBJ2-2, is ETGVTQSPTHLIKTRGQQVTLRCSSQSGHNTVSWYQQALGQGPQFIFQYYREEENGRGNFPPRFSGLQFPNYSSELNVNALELDDSALYLCASSLLAGNTGELFFGEGSRLTVL.

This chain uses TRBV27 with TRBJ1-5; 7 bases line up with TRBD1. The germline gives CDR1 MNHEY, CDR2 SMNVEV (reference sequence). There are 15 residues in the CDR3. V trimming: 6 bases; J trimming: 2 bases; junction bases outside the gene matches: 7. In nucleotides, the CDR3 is TGTGCCAGCAGAACTACAGGGGTCGGCAATCAGCCCCAGCATTTT. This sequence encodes CASRTTGVGNQPQHF.

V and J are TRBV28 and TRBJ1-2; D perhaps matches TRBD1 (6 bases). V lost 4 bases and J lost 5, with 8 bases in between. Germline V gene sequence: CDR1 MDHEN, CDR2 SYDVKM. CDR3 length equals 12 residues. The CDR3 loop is CASSWTEYGYTF. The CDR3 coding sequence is TGTGCCAGCAGTTGGACAGAGTATGGCTACACCTTC.

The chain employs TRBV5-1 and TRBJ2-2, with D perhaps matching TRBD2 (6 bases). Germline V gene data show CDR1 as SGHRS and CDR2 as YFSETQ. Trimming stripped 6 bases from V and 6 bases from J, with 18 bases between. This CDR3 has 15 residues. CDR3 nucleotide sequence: TGCGCCAGCATACCACAGACAACGGGAGCCGGGGAGCTGTTTTTT. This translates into CASIPQTTGAGELFF.

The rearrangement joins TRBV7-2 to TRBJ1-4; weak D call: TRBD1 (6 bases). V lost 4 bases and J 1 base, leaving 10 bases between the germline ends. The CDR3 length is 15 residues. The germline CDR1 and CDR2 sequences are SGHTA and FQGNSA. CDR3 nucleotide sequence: TGTGCCAGCAGCTCGGGGGGCCTAACTAATGAAAAACTGTTTTTT. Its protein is CASSSGGLTNEKLFF.

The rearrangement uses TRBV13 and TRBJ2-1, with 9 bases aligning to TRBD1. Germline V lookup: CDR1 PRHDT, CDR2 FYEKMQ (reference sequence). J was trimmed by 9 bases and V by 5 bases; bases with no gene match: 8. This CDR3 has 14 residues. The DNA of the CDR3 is TGTGCCAGCAGCACGCCGGGACAGGGAACTGAGCAGTTCTTC. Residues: CASSTPGQGTEQFF. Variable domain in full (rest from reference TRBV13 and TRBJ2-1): AAGVIQSPRHLIKEKRETATLKCYPIPRHDTVYWYQQGPGQDPQFLISFYEKMQSDKGSIPDRFSAQQFSDYHSELNMSSLELGDSALYFCASSTPGQGTEQFFGPGTRLTVL.

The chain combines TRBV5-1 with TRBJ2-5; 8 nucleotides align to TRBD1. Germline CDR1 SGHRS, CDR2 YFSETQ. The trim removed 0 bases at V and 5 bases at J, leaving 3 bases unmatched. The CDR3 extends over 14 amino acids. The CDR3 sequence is CASSLATGGETQYF. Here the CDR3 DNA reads TGCGCCAGCAGCTTGGCCACAGGGGGGGAGACCCAGTACTTC.

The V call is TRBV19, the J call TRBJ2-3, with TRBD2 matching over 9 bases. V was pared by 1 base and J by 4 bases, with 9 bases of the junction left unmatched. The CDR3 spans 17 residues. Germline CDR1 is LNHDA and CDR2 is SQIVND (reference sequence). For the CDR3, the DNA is TGTGCCAGTAGTATAGTACCCAGCGGGGGGTTACCAGATACGCAGTATTTT. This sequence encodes CASSIVPSGGLPDTQYF.